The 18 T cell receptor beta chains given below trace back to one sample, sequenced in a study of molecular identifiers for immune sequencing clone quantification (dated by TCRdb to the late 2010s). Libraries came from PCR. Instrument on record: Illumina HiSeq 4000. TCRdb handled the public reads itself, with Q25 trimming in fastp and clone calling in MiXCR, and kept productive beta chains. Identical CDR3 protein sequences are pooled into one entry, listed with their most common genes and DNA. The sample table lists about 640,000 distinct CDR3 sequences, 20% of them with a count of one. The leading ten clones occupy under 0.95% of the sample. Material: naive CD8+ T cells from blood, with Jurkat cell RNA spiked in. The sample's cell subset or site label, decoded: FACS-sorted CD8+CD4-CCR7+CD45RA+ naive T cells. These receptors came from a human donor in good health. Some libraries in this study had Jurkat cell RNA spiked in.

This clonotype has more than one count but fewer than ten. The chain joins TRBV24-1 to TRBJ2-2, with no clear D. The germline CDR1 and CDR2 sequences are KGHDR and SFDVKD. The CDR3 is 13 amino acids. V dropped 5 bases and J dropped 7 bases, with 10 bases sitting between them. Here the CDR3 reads CATSGSGIGELFF. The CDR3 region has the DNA TGTGCCACCAGTGGGTCAGGTATCGGGGAGCTGTTTTTT.

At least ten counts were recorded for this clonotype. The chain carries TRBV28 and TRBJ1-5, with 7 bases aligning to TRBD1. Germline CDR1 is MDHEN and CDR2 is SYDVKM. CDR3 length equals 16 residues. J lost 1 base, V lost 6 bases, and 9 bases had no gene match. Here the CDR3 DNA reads TGTGCCAGCAGCCATACCGGGACAGACAGCAATCAGCCCCAGCATTTT. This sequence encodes CASSHTGTDSNQPQHF.

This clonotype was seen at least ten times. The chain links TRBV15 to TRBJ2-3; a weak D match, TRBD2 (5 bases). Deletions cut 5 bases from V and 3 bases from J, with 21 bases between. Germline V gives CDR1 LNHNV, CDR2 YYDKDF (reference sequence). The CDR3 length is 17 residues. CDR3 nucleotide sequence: TGTGCCACCAGCGCCTATGCATCTAGCATGGGGACAGATACGCAGTATTTT. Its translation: CATSAYASSMGTDTQYF.

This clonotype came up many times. The CDR3: CASSQAGTANQPQHF. The DNA for the CDR3 is TGCGCCAGCAGCCAAGCCGGGACAGCTAATCAGCCCCAGCATTTT. The chain uses TRBV4-1 and TRBJ1-5; 7 bases map to TRBD1. Germline CDR1 is MGHRA and CDR2 is YSYEKL. V trimming: 1 base; J trimming: 4 bases; junction bases outside the gene matches: 4. This CDR3 region has 15 residues.

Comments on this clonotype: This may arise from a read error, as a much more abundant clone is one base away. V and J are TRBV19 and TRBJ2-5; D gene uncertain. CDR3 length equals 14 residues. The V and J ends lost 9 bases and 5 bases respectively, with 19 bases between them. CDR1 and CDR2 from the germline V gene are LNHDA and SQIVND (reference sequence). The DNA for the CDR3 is TGTGCCAGAGTAGGCAGTTATAACTCTGAGACCCAGTACTTC. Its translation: CARVGSYNSETQYF.

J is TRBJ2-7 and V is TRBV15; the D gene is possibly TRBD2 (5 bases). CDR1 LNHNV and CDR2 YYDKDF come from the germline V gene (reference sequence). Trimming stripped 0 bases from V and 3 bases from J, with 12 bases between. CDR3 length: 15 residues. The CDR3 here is CATSRDRSSGYEQYF. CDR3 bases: TGTGCCACCAGCAGAGATCGGTCAAGCGGCTACGAGCAGTACTTC.

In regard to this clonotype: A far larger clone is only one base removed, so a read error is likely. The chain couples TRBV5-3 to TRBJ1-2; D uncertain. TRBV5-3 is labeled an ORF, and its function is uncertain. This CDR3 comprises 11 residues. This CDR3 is CASSLAGGSTF. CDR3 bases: TGTGCCAGCAGCTTGGCCGGCGGCTCCACCTTC.

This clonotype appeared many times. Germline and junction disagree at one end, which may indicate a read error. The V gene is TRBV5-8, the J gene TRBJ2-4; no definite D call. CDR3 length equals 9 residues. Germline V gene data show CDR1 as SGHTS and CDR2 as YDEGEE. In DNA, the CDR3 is TGTGCCAGCAGCTTATTATTAGCTTTC. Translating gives CASSLLLAF.

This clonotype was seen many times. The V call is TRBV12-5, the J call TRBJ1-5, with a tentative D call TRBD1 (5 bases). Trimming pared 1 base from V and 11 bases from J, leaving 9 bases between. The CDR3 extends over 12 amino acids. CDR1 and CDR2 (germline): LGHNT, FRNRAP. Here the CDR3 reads CASGLGGTAQHF. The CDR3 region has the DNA TGTGCTAGTGGTTTGGGCGGGACGGCCCAGCATTTT.

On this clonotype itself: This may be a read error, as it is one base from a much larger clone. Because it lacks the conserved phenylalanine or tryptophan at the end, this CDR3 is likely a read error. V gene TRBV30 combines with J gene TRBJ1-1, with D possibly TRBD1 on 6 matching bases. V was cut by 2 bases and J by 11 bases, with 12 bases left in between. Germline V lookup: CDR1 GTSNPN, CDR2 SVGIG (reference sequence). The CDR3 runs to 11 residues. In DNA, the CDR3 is TGTGCCTGGAGTCAGGGGCCCATCGCTTTCCTT. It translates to CAWSQGPIAFL.

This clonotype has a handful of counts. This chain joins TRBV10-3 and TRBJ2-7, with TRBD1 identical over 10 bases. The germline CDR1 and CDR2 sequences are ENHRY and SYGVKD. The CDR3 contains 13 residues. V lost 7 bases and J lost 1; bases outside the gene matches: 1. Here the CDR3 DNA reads TGTGCCATCATGGACAGGGGGTCCTACGAGCAGTACTTC. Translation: CAIMDRGSYEQYF.

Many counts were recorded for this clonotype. In nucleotides, the CDR3 is TGTGCCAGCAGCGTCGGGACTAGTTTCCGAGAGACCCAGTACTTC. This codes for CASSVGTSFRETQYF. This chain uses TRBV9 with TRBJ2-5, with 8 bases that match TRBD2. CDR3 length: 15 residues. V lost 2 bases to trimming and J lost 4 bases; unmatched junction nucleotides: 7. Per the germline V gene, CDR1 is SGDLS and CDR2 is YYNGEE.

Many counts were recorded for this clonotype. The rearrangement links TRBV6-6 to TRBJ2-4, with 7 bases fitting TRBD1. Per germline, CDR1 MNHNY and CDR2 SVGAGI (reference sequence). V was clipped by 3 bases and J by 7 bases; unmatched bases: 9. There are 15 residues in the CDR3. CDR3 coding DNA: TGTGCCAGCAGTTATCCCCCCACGGACAGGAACATTCAGTACTTC. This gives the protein CASSYPPTDRNIQYF.

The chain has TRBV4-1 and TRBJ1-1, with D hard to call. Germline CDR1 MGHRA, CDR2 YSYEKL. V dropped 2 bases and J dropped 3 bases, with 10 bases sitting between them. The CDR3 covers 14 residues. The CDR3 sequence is CASSQQVAYTEAFF. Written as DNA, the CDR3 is TGCGCCAGCAGCCAACAGGTTGCATACACTGAAGCTTTCTTT.

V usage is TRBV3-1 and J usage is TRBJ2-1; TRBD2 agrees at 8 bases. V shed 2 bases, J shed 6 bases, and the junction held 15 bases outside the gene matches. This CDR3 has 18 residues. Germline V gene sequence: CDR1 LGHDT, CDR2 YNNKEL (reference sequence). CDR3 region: CASSQRPARRGATNEQFF. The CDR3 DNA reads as TGTGCCAGCAGCCAAAGGCCCGCGAGGCGGGGGGCGACCAATGAGCAGTTCTTC.

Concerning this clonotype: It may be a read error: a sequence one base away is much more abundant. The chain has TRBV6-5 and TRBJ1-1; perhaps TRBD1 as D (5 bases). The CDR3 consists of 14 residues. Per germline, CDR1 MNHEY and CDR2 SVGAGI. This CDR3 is CAGSFWTEGTEAFF. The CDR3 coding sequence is TGTGCCGGCAGTTTTTGGACGGAGGGGACTGAAGCTTTCTTT.

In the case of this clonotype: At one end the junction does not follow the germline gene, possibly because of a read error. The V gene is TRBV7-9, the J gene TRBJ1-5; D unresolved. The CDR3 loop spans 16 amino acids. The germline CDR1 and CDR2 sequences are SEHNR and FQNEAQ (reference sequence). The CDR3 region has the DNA TGTGCCAGCAGCTTAGGCGGCGAAGGCCTTTATCAGCTCCAGCATTTT. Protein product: CASSLGGEGLYQLQHF.

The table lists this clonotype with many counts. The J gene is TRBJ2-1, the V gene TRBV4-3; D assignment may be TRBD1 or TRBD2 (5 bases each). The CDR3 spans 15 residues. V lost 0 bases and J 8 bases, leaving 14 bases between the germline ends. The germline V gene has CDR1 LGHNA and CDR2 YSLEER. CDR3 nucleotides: TGCGCCAGCAGCCAAGATTTTTTGGGGGTGTATGAGCAGTTCTTC. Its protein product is CASSQDFLGVYEQFF.